This T cell receptor (beta chain) was sequenced in a study of blood T cell repertoires in COVID-19 (dated by TCRdb to 2018 to 2020). Regarding the study in general: Samples covering the acute and convalescent phases of COVID-19 were provided by collaborators in the United States, Italy and Spain. Deeply sampled blood TCRbeta repertoires from subjects exposed to, actively infected with, or recovered from COVID-19 were included in the dataset. Where available, HLA class I and class II types were taken from metadata supplied by the sample provider and were not determined by assay-based typing. The material from the prospective study consisted of cDNA or gDNA derived from T cells, B-cell-depleted T cells, or PBMCs. Sample metadata almost always included a de-identified subject ID, COVID-19 status, age in years and sex. A freely available public database, intended as a resource for researchers studying the immune response to SARS-CoV-2, is where the repertoires were released. The samples were drawn from two sources: the first 160 participants of the ongoing ImmuneRACE study, and 1,200 or so subjects contributed by 6 global collaborators.

Study-wide findings and limitations: The amount of clinical and demographic metadata varied by source and participant and was provided uncurated.

V lost 0 bases and J lost 5 bases; the stretch between them is 12 bases long. The CDR3 spans 15 residues, from the cysteine through the phenylalanine. This entry keeps only the CDR3 DNA: 45 bases, framed from base 1. CDR1 MGHRA and CDR2 YSYEKL were looked up in the germline V gene. Whole blood was collected in K2EDTA tubes by collaborating institutions according to the institutions' own protocols. For TCRbeta analysis, collaborator samples were shipped as frozen whole blood, as isolated PBMCs, or as DNA extracted from either sample type. A word on this clone: Its cognate antigen has yet to be identified. No base qualities exist here, and no much larger clone lies one base off it.

TCRbeta CDR3 regions were amplified from genomic DNA by means of the immunoSEQ Assay, a bias-controlled multiplex PCR. Per the authors' processing: Nucleated cell counts per sample were estimated from amplification of reference gene primers within the assay. To quantify the absolute abundance of each unique TCRbeta CDR3 rearrangement, sequence reads were collapsed and filtered. For each sample, productive Simpson clonality was calculated by taking the square root of Simpson's diversity index across productive rearrangements. This is the immuneACCESS table as TCRdb keeps it, with only in-frame sequences that have V and J called. A part of the clones is gone; compared with another copy, unresolved V genes explain less than half, and the rest is unexplained. V, J and clone size reflect that table, while D and trimming were determined from the DNA. A total of fewer than 250,000 clones appear in this sample, around 82% of them only once. About 2.5% of the sample goes to the ten largest clones.

The TCR sequence derives from a woman aged 40 to 49 with active or convalescent COVID-19. Sequenced input: peripheral blood. Recombination joined TRBV4-1 with TRBJ2-3; a confident D gene designation cannot be given. The DNA sequence is TGCGCCAGCAGCCAAGATACGCCTAGTGTAGATACGCAGTATTTT. It encodes CASSQDTPSVDTQYF.